Below are 18 T cell receptor beta chains sequenced from a single sample in a study of cytomegalovirus exposure and HLA in healthy donors. PCR amplification relied on 60 Vbeta primers (plus 13 Jbeta primers). Clones were sequenced by immunoSEQ multiplex PCR, and TCRdb holds only the in-frame ones, with some missing. The sample comprises some 150,000 clones, around three quarters of which are singletons, and 4% to 4.5% rests with the top ten. The material sequenced was PBMCs. The receptor set was obtained from a woman aged 40 to 55 in good health and CMV-seronegative.

The rearrangement uses TRBV6-1 and TRBJ1-6; TRBD1 agrees at 7 bases. Germline CDR1 reads MNHNS; CDR2 reads SASEGT. The CDR3 totals 13 residues. The V gene end was trimmed by 4 bases and the J gene end by 15 bases; junction bases not matched to a gene: 9. This CDR3 reads CASSVGTDQRLHF. DNA for the CDR3: TGTGCCAGCAGTGTGGGGACAGATCAACGCCTCCACTTT.

This clone appeared once. The chain employs TRBV5-4 and TRBJ1-1; D is possibly TRBD1 (5 bases). The length of the CDR3 is 13 residues. V gave up 1 base and J gave up 3 bases, with 7 bases separating them. Germline CDR1 is SGHNT and CDR2 is YYREEE (reference sequence). CDR3 nucleotide sequence: TGTGCCAGCAGCTTGCGGGGGTACACTGAAGCTTTCTTT. This gives the protein CASSLRGYTEAFF. The full variable domain, in which reference TRBV5-4 and TRBJ1-1 provide the parts outside the CDR3, is ETGVTQSPTHLIKTRGQQVTLRCSSQSGHNTVSWYQQALGQGPQFIFQYYREEENGRGNFPPRFSGLQFPNYSSELNVNALELDDSALYLCASSLRGYTEAFFGQGTRLTVV.

This clone was counted once. The identical CDR3 is also encoded by other nucleotide sequences in the sample. DNA of the CDR3: TGTGCCAGCAGTTACCTCTACGAGCAGTACTTC. Protein sequence: CASSYLYEQYF. This sequence joins TRBV6-5 and TRBJ2-7; no clear D gene. CDR3 length: 11 residues. Germline values: CDR1 MNHEY, CDR2 SVGAGI. The V gene lost 2 bases and the J gene lost 3 bases, with 2 bases spanning the gap.

This clone was observed a handful of times. This chain links TRBV7-2 with TRBJ1-5; 7 nucleotides line up with TRBD1. CDR1 and CDR2 from the germline V gene are SGHTA and FQGNSA. V lost 5 bases, J lost 10 bases, and 14 bases stayed unmatched. CDR3 size: 15 residues. The CDR3 is CASSLEPSTGAPQHF. CDR3 coding DNA: TGTGCCAGCAGCCTAGAGCCCTCCACAGGGGCTCCCCAGCATTTT.

The chain is built from TRBV4-1 and TRBJ2-3; 7 bases align to TRBD2. Germline V gene lookup returns CDR1 MGHRA and CDR2 YSYEKL. The V segment lost 4 bases and the J segment 2 bases; nucleotides outside the gene matches: 12. This CDR3 is built from 17 residues. The CDR3 region has the DNA TGCGCCAGCAGCCCTAGTATCCCAGCGGGAAACACAGATACGCAGTATTTT. Protein product: CASSPSIPAGNTDTQYF.

This clone appeared a few times. The J gene is TRBJ2-7, the V gene TRBV30; D not certain. The ends were cut back, 1 base at V and 6 bases at J, with 10 bases in the middle. The CDR3 length is 12 residues. In germline, CDR1 is GTSNPN, CDR2 SVGIG (reference sequence). The CDR3 loop is CAWSASIGEQYF. CDR3 nucleotides: TGTGCCTGGAGTGCTAGTATTGGCGAGCAGTACTTC.

For the CDR3, the DNA is TGTGCCAGCAGCCACAATTCTGAAGCTTTCTTT. Its protein product is CASSHNSEAFF. This chain joins TRBV14 and TRBJ1-1, with D hard to call. The CDR3 is 11 amino acids. Trimming removed 3 bases from V and 6 bases from J, with 5 bases in between. The germline CDR1 and CDR2 sequences are SGHDN and FVKESK. Full variable domain (remainder filled in from reference TRBV14 and TRBJ1-1): EAGVTQFPSHSVIEKGQTVTLRCDPISGHDNLYWYRRVMGKEIKFLLHFVKESKQDESGMPNNRFLAERTGGTYSTLKVQPAELEDSGVYFCASSHNSEAFFGQGTRLTVV.

The chain uses TRBV18 and TRBJ2-2; 8 nucleotides agree with TRBD1. V was pared by 3 bases and J by 7 bases, with 10 bases of the junction left unmatched. Germline assignment: CDR1 KGHSH and CDR2 LQKENI. This CDR3 comprises 16 residues. In DNA form, the CDR3 reads TGTGCCAGCTCACCCTCCGGACAGGGAGCTTACGGGGAGCTGTTTTTT. Residues: CASSPSGQGAYGELFF.

The table lists this clone with a few counts. The gene calls are TRBV10-3 and TRBJ1-1; D call uncertain. The CDR3 consists of 14 residues. The V gene lost 6 bases and the J gene lost 5 bases, with 16 bases spanning the gap. CDR1 and CDR2 from the germline V gene are ENHRY and SYGVKD. The CDR3 nucleotides read TGTGCCATCAGCCCTGCGGCGGGTCGAACTGAAGCTTTCTTT. As protein: CAISPAAGRTEAFF.

The chain carries TRBV6-6 and TRBJ2-7; 9 bases agree with TRBD1. Germline values: CDR1 MNHNY, CDR2 SVGAGI (reference sequence). The CDR3 has 14 residues. Trimming removed 3 bases from V and 3 bases from J; junction bases left unmatched: 3. CDR3 protein: CASSYGTGFYEQYF. CDR3 nucleotide sequence: TGTGCCAGCAGTTATGGGACAGGGTTCTACGAGCAGTACTTC.

This sequence joins TRBV11-3 and TRBJ2-7, with no clear D. Germline V gives CDR1 SGHNT, CDR2 YENEEA. Deletions cut 0 bases from V and 10 bases from J, with 13 bases between. The CDR3 covers 13 residues. The DNA for the CDR3 is TGTGCCAGCAGCTTAGATGAGTCATACCCCCAGTACTTC. It encodes CASSLDESYPQYF.

The chain links TRBV14 to TRBJ2-7; TRBD1 matches 8 bases. The CDR3 consists of 13 residues. Germline lookup yields CDR1 SGHDN and CDR2 FVKESK. With V trimmed by 3 bases and J by 6 bases, 4 bases remained unmatched. CDR3 in amino acids: CASSHLTGVEQYF. CDR3 DNA: TGTGCCAGCAGCCACCTGACAGGGGTCGAGCAGTACTTC.

The chain carries TRBV9 and TRBJ1-2; 8 bases agree with TRBD1. This CDR3 is built from 14 residues. Per the germline V gene, CDR1 is SGDLS and CDR2 is YYNGEE. The V segment lost 3 bases and the J segment 1 base; nucleotides outside the gene matches: 2. The CDR3 loop reads CASSGGQGNYGYTF. The DNA of the CDR3 is TGTGCCAGCAGCGGAGGACAGGGTAACTATGGCTACACCTTC.

The chain combines TRBV27 with TRBJ1-6, with 7 bases fitting TRBD1. V lost 7 bases and J lost 6; bases outside the gene matches: 6. The CDR3 consists of 14 residues. Germline V CDR1 and CDR2: MNHEY, SMNVEV (reference sequence). CDR3 protein: CASKTDRRNSPLHF. The CDR3 region has the DNA TGTGCCAGCAAGACGGACAGGCGTAATTCACCCCTCCACTTT.

The CDR3 coding sequence is TGTGCCAGGGGGGGAATCCAAGAGACCCAGTACTTC. Translating gives CARGGIQETQYF. This rearrangement joins TRBV19 to TRBJ2-5, with a tentative D call TRBD2 (6 bases). Germline CDR1 is LNHDA and CDR2 is SQIVND (reference sequence). CDR3 length equals 12 residues. Trimming cost V 9 bases and J 1 base, with 9 bases left between them.

Here the CDR3 DNA reads TGTGCCAGCAGCCTCCGGCTCGCAGGGGGAGGTGAAAAACTGTTTTTT. The encoded protein is CASSLRLAGGGEKLFF. The J gene is TRBJ1-4, the V gene TRBV7-9, with 7 bases matching TRBD1. The V gene's germline CDR1 is SEHNR and CDR2 FQNEAQ (reference sequence). The V and J ends lost 5 bases and 7 bases, in that order; junction bases with no gene match: 13. The CDR3 loop spans 16 amino acids.

V gene TRBV5-1 combines with J gene TRBJ2-7; TRBD2 matches 13 bases. The germline gives CDR1 SGHRS, CDR2 YFSETQ. The CDR3 sequence is 16 residues long. V gave up 3 bases and J gave up 2 bases; unmatched junction bases: 5. The DNA for the CDR3 is TGCGCCAGCAGCTCACCCGGACTAGCGGGAGCCTACGAGCAGTACTTC. It yields the protein CASSSPGLAGAYEQYF.

This chain connects TRBV30 to TRBJ2-7, with 7 bases aligning to TRBD1. V was pared by 0 bases and J by 2 bases, with 4 bases of the junction left unmatched. The CDR3 contains 14 residues. In germline, CDR1 is GTSNPN, CDR2 SVGIG (reference sequence). Here the CDR3 reads CAWSVRQGTYEQYF. CDR3 in DNA: TGTGCCTGGAGTGTACGACAGGGCACCTACGAGCAGTACTTC.